A single sample gave rise to the 28 T cell receptor beta chains below, sequenced in a study of hypomethylating agent response in myelodysplastic syndrome. Profiled with immunoSEQ multiplex PCR; TCRdb holds only in-frame clones, not every one. The data hold some 6,900 clones, with around nine tenths observed a single time. The source material was bone marrow, sampled before or after starting hypomethylating agent treatment for myelodysplastic syndrome (not recorded which). Receptors were obtained from a human donor with myelodysplastic syndrome.

This clone was counted a single time. The chain employs TRBV5-1 and TRBJ2-3; 7 bases map to TRBD2. Germline CDR1 reads SGHRS; CDR2 reads YFSETQ. The junction had 5 bases not matched to a gene; V was cut back by 6 bases and J by 1 base. CDR3 size: 14 residues. The CDR3 sequence is CASKDSGRTDTQYF. The CDR3 DNA sequence: TGCGCCAGCAAAGATAGCGGGCGCACAGATACGCAGTATTTT.

The chain uses TRBV18 and TRBJ2-1; 9 bases fit TRBD1. CDR1 and CDR2 from the germline V gene are KGHSH and LQKENI. The trim removed 4 bases at V and 8 bases at J, leaving 9 bases unmatched. CDR3 size: 15 residues. As DNA, the CDR3 is TGTGCCAGCTCACTCTGGGACAGGGAAAAGGATGAGCAGTTCTTC. Its protein is CASSLWDREKDEQFF.

The chain is built from TRBV12-5 and TRBJ2-5; unclear D gene. Germline CDR1 is LGHNT and CDR2 is FRNRAP. V gave up 5 bases and J gave up 11 bases, with 12 bases separating them. The CDR3 sequence is 11 residues long. The CDR3 protein is CASGPRLTQYF. The CDR3 bases are TGTGCTAGTGGTCCCCGGTTAACACAGTACTTC.

The rearrangement joins TRBV6-1 to TRBJ1-2; weak D call: TRBD1 (6 bases). The CDR3 consists of 15 residues. Per germline, CDR1 MNHNS and CDR2 SASEGT. With 7 bases removed from V and 7 bases from J, the gap between germline ends came to 22 bases. CDR3 in amino acids: CASKDQPTGLGGYTF. The CDR3 bases are TGTGCCAGCAAGGACCAGCCAACAGGGTTGGGTGGCTACACCTTC.

The genes are TRBV19 and TRBJ2-2; the D is unclear. V was shortened by 3 bases and J by 1 base, with 9 bases between the two germline ends. From germline, CDR1 is LNHDA and CDR2 SQIVND (reference sequence). This CDR3 contains 15 residues. The CDR3 bases are TGTGCCAGTAGTATTCCCAACATGAACACCGGGGAGCTGTTTTTT. It specifies CASSIPNMNTGELFF.

This clone was counted between two and nine times. This chain connects TRBV29-1 to TRBJ1-5; the D gene is possibly TRBD1 (5 bases). Germline assignment: CDR1 SQVTM and CDR2 ANQGSEA. This CDR3 is built from 13 residues. Trimming shortened V by 4 bases and J by 1 base, and 8 bases separated the two germline ends. This CDR3 is CSVVGDSNQPQHF. The CDR3 DNA reads as TGCAGCGTTGTGGGGGACAGCAATCAGCCCCAGCATTTT.

Here the CDR3 reads CASSLGGIGQPQHF. CDR3 sequence (DNA): TGTGCCAGCAGCTTAGGAGGGATCGGCCAGCCCCAGCATTTT. The rearrangement uses TRBV7-2 and TRBJ1-5; D remains ambiguous. This CDR3 region has 14 residues. V dropped 1 base and J dropped 7 bases, with 11 bases sitting between them. Germline V gene sequence: CDR1 SGHTA, CDR2 FQGNSA.

This chain connects TRBV18 to TRBJ2-1; no clear D gene. CDR1 is KGHSH, CDR2 LQKENI, per germline. The V end was cut by 3 bases, the J end by 6 bases, with 9 bases between. The CDR3 totals 13 residues. The DNA of the CDR3 is TGTGCCAGCTCACCCTACAAGGGCAATGAGCAGTTCTTC. This sequence encodes CASSPYKGNEQFF.

The V and J genes are TRBV11-3 and TRBJ2-1; 7 bases agree with TRBD2. J gave up 5 bases and V 3 bases, and 13 bases lay outside the gene matches. Germline CDR1 reads SGHNT; CDR2 reads YENEEA. This CDR3 is built from 17 residues. This CDR3 is CASSLNGRLASHNEQFF. The CDR3 coding sequence is TGTGCCAGCAGCTTGAATGGGCGACTAGCTAGTCACAATGAGCAGTTCTTC.

V usage is TRBV7-2 and J usage is TRBJ2-1; 8 bases match TRBD2. Germline V CDR1 and CDR2: SGHTA, FQGNSA. The J segment lost 8 bases and the V segment lost 0 bases, leaving 15 bases of the junction unmatched. CDR3 length equals 18 residues. CDR3 in amino acids: CASSLASGGAATSYEQFF. CDR3 coding DNA: TGTGCCAGCAGCTTAGCCAGCGGGGGCGCAGCGACGTCCTATGAGCAGTTCTTC. The full variable domain, rest sourced from reference TRBV7-2 and TRBJ2-1, is GAGVSQSPSNKVTEKGKDVELRCDPISGHTALYWYRQSLGQGLEFLIYFQGNSAPDKSGLPSDRFSAERTGGSVSTLTIQRTQQEDSAVYLCASSLASGGAATSYEQFFGPGTRLTVL.

V usage is TRBV10-1 and J usage is TRBJ2-5; D is perhaps TRBD1 (5 bases). The CDR3 runs to 13 residues. CDR1 is WNHNN, CDR2 SYGVQD, per germline (reference sequence). Trimming took off 4 bases at V and 3 bases at J, with 9 bases between the two ends. The DNA for the CDR3 is TGCGCCAGCAGTGGGGGCAACGAAGAGACCCAGTACTTC. Translation: CASSGGNEETQYF.

The V call is TRBV9, the J call TRBJ1-6; a weak D match, TRBD1 (6 bases). The CDR3 covers 15 residues. The V and J ends lost 3 bases and 7 bases respectively, with 14 bases between them. Germline V lookup: CDR1 SGDLS, CDR2 YYNGEE. The CDR3 DNA follows: TGTGCCAGCAGCGCCGCGGGGGCACTAAATTCACCCCTCCACTTT. The encoded protein is CASSAAGALNSPLHF.

This chain links TRBV30 with TRBJ2-4; D remains ambiguous. In germline, CDR1 is GTSNPN, CDR2 SVGIG (reference sequence). The CDR3 is made up of 13 amino acids. V lost 1 base, J lost 5 bases, and 9 bases lay in between. The CDR3: CAWSDDIENIQYF. The CDR3 DNA reads as TGTGCCTGGAGTGACGACATTGAAAACATTCAGTACTTC.

The chain couples TRBV10-1 to TRBJ2-7; D gene unclear. V lost 7 bases, J lost 2 bases, and 21 bases lay in between. The CDR3 has 16 amino acids. Germline-derived CDR1 and CDR2 are WNHNN and SYGVQD (reference sequence). DNA for the CDR3: TGCGCCAGCACCCTCGTGATGAGGACCAGCCCCTACGAGCAGTACTTC. Its translation is CASTLVMRTSPYEQYF.

The chain recombines TRBV30 with TRBJ1-4, with unresolved D. The CDR3 totals 15 residues. The germline gives CDR1 GTSNPN, CDR2 SVGIG (reference sequence). V lost 1 base and J 6 bases, leaving 15 bases between the germline ends. CDR3 DNA: TGTGCCTGGAGTGACCAGAAGACACTTTATGAAAAACTGTTTTTT. Protein: CAWSDQKTLYEKLFF.

The V call is TRBV25-1, the J call TRBJ1-1; 9 bases fit TRBD1. In germline, CDR1 is MGHDK, CDR2 SYGVNS. V shed 4 bases and J 11 bases; nucleotides not matched to a gene: 8. The CDR3 contains 13 residues. The CDR3 DNA is TGTGCCAGCAGTGCCACAGGGGGCGGGTCGGCTTTCTTT. Protein: CASSATGGGSAFF. The full variable domain, rest sourced from reference TRBV25-1 and TRBJ1-1, is EADIYQTPRYLVIGTGKKITLECSQTMGHDKMYWYQQDPGMELHLIHYSYGVNSTEKGDLSSESTVSRIRTEHFPLTLESARPSHTSQYLCASSATGGGSAFFGQGTRLTVV.

The rearrangement links TRBV11-2 to TRBJ1-1; TRBD1 might be the D (5 bases). Trimming shortened V by 5 bases and J by 4 bases, and 14 bases separated the two germline ends. The CDR3 spans 14 residues. Germline V lookup: CDR1 SGHAT, CDR2 FQNNGV. The CDR3 DNA reads TGTGCCAGCAGCGTACAGGTAGAGGGCACTGAAGCTTTCTTT. It codes for CASSVQVEGTEAFF.

The V and J genes are TRBV19 and TRBJ1-1, with D perhaps matching TRBD1 (5 bases). The CDR3 spans 16 residues. Germline assignment: CDR1 LNHDA and CDR2 SQIVND (reference sequence). Trimming shortened V by 6 bases and J by 1 base, and 18 bases separated the two germline ends. The CDR3 region is CASREKGNQRNTEAFF. CDR3 coding DNA: TGTGCCAGTAGAGAGAAGGGGAATCAGAGGAACACTGAAGCTTTCTTT.

This clone is a singleton in its sample. This rearrangement joins TRBV6-1 to TRBJ1-6; unclear D gene. Trimming left V 6 bases short and J 3 bases short, with 9 bases between. Looked up from germline, CDR1 is MNHNS and CDR2 is SASEGT. This CDR3 has 14 residues. Written as DNA, the CDR3 is TGTGCCAGCAGCCACCGGGACTATAATTCACCCCTCCACTTT. Encoded protein: CASSHRDYNSPLHF.

V gene TRBV30 combines with J gene TRBJ2-1; 7 bases match TRBD1. V lost 1 base, J lost 4 bases, and 4 bases stayed unmatched. Per the germline V gene, CDR1 is GTSNPN and CDR2 is SVGIG (reference sequence). The CDR3 totals 14 residues. The CDR3 loop reads CAWSAGTEYNEQFF. The CDR3 region has the DNA TGTGCCTGGAGTGCCGGGACAGAGTACAATGAGCAGTTCTTC.

CDR3 bases: TGTGCAGGGACAAATCAGCCCCAGCATTTT. Protein: CAGTNQPQHF. This chain connects TRBV21-1 to TRBJ1-5; TRBD1 is taken as the D call from the table, unchecked against the DNA. TRBV21-1 is recorded as a pseudogene. The CDR3 loop spans 10 amino acids.

This sequence joins TRBV6-6 and TRBJ1-1; D might be TRBD1 (6 bases). V lost 2 bases and J lost 2, with 15 bases in between. This CDR3 is built from 16 residues. Germline CDR1 and CDR2: MNHNY and SVGAGI (reference sequence). CDR3 sequence reads: CASSYPGDLLNTEAFF. The CDR3 coding sequence is TGTGCCAGCAGTTACCCAGGGGACCTTTTAAACACTGAAGCTTTCTTT.

The chain uses TRBV15 and TRBJ2-1; possible D gene TRBD1, 5 bases. CDR1 and CDR2 (germline): LNHNV, YYDKDF (reference sequence). The CDR3 spans 15 residues. V shed 3 bases and J shed 0 bases, with 9 bases lying between them. The DNA for the CDR3 is TGTGCCACCAGCAGTGACAGCAGCTCCTACAATGAGCAGTTCTTC. The encoded protein is CATSSDSSSYNEQFF.

The rearrangement uses TRBV5-1 and TRBJ1-3; D is perhaps TRBD1 (6 bases). The CDR3 is made up of 16 amino acids. Germline CDR1 and CDR2: SGHRS and YFSETQ. The V end lost 3 bases, the J end lost 0 bases, and 13 bases lay between the germline ends. For the CDR3, the DNA is TGCGCCAGCAGCTCCGGGGGCTCGAACTCTGGAAACACCATATATTTT. It codes for CASSSGGSNSGNTIYF. Supplemented by reference TRBV5-1 and TRBJ1-3, the full variable domain reads KAGVTQTPRYLIKTRGQQVTLSCSPISGHRSVSWYQQTPGQGLQFLFEYFSETQRNKGNFPGRFSGRQFSNSRSEMNVSTLELGDSALYLCASSSGGSNSGNTIYFGEGSWLTVV.

The rearrangement joins TRBV6-1 to TRBJ1-5, with D uncertain. V was shortened by 5 bases and J by 3 bases, with 2 bases between the two germline ends. This CDR3 has 11 amino acids. Germline V lookup: CDR1 MNHNS, CDR2 SASEGT. The CDR3 DNA reads as TGTGCCAGCAGTCACAATCAGCCCCAGCATTTT. It is translated as CASSHNQPQHF.

The CDR3 protein is CASSAITGFAEAFF. As DNA, the CDR3 is TGTGCCAGCAGCGCAATCACAGGGTTTGCTGAAGCTTTCTTT. V is TRBV2 and J is TRBJ1-1, with D possibly TRBD1 on 6 matching bases. CDR1 is SNHLY, CDR2 FYNNEI, per germline. Trimming stripped 6 bases from V and 6 bases from J, with 17 bases between. CDR3 size: 14 residues.

V and J are TRBV4-3 and TRBJ1-4; 8 bases are shared with TRBD1. Per germline, CDR1 LGHNA and CDR2 YSLEER. The CDR3 extends over 17 amino acids. V shed 1 base and J 6 bases; nucleotides not matched to a gene: 10. The CDR3 nucleotides read TGCGCCAGCAGCCAAGCCCCCCCCGGGACAGGTTATGAAAAACTGTTTTTT. This codes for CASSQAPPGTGYEKLFF.

The chain links TRBV12-5 to TRBJ2-5; 9 bases agree with TRBD1. Germline CDR1 is LGHNT and CDR2 is FRNRAP. The V segment lost 6 bases and the J segment 5 bases; nucleotides outside the gene matches: 4. The CDR3 is 13 amino acids. The CDR3 here is CASGVTGGETQYF. DNA of the CDR3: TGTGCTAGTGGGGTGACAGGGGGTGAGACCCAGTACTTC.